This entry concerns a single TCR beta chain. Its target is unknown. Using a J-beta primer mix together with a sample-barcoded 5' primer, a second PCR was run for 7 to 11 cycles. In TCRdb, the 5' RACE reads were re-called with MiXCR into one record per CDR3 protein. The data show over 1.5 million distinct CDR3 sequences, around half seen once. The entry originates in a study of blood T cells in healthy people across ages. General study points: Per million T cells, the diversity of TCR beta decreased roughly linearly as age advanced.

The V gene's germline CDR1 is DFQATT and CDR2 SNEGSKA (reference sequence). This CDR3 is built from 16 residues. V lost 6 bases and J lost 0; bases outside the gene matches: 6. The sequencing input was blood. The source is a woman aged 40 to 50 in good health. The chain links TRBV20-1 to TRBJ2-3, with TRBD2 identical over 13 bases. CDR3 nucleotide sequence: TGCAGTGCAACGACTAGCGGGGGGTCTAGCACAGATACGCAGTATTTT. Amino acids: CSATTSGGSSTDTQYF.